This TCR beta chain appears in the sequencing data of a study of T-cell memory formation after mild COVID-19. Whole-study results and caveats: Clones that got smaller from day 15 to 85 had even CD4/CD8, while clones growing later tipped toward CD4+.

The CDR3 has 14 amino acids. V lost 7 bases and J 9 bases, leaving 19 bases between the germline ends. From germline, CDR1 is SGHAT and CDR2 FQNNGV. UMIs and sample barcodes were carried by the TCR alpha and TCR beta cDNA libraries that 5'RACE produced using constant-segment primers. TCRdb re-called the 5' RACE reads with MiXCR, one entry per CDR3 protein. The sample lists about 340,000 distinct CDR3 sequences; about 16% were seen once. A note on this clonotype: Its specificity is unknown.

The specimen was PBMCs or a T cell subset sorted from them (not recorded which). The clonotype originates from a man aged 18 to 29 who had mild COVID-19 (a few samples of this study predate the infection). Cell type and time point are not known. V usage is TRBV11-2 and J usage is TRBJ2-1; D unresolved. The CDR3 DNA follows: TGTGCCAGCATAAAGGAGAATGCAGTAGGTGAGCAGTTCTTC. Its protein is CASIKENAVGEQFF.